Following are 29 T cell receptor beta chains from one sample sequenced in a study of blood T cell repertoires in COVID-19. Some clones are missing from TCRdb's copy, which holds only in-frame ones; the method was immunoSEQ multiplex PCR. In the table there are approximately 200,000 clones, around 80% of which are singletons. The sample consisted of peripheral blood. These receptors came from a woman older than 75 with acute or convalescent COVID-19.

This clone was seen more than once but under ten times. This sequence joins TRBV7-2 and TRBJ1-2; D gene uncertain. Trimming took 5 bases from V and 7 from J, leaving 20 bases between them. The CDR3 runs 15 residues. Germline lookup yields CDR1 SGHTA and CDR2 FQGNSA. The CDR3 here is CASSARVQSPGGYTF. The CDR3 coding sequence is TGTGCCAGCAGCGCCCGGGTCCAATCCCCCGGTGGCTACACCTTC. The full variable domain, in which reference TRBV7-2 and TRBJ1-2 provide the parts outside the CDR3, is GAGVSQSPSNKVTEKGKDVELRCDPISGHTALYWYRQSLGQGLEFLIYFQGNSAPDKSGLPSDRFSAERTGGSVSTLTIQRTQQEDSAVYLCASSARVQSPGGYTFGSGTRLTVV.

This clone was observed a few times. The CDR3 reads CASSLTSADSHGNTIYF. CDR3 DNA sequence: TGTGCCAGCAGTTTGACTTCAGCTGACAGTCATGGAAACACCATATATTTT. The chain is built from TRBV27 and TRBJ1-3; TRBD1 is a possible D gene (5 bases). CDR3 length: 17 residues. CDR1 and CDR2 (germline): MNHEY, SMNVEV (reference sequence). V lost 3 bases, J lost 3 bases, and 18 bases lay in between.

This clone was seen a few times. A junction boundary mismatches the germline segment, possibly from a read error. This rearrangement joins TRBV4-3 to TRBJ2-7; 7 bases align to TRBD2. CDR3 length: 14 residues. The germline gives CDR1 LGHNA, CDR2 YSLEER. CDR3 DNA sequence: TGCGCCAGCAGCCAAGTGGGGGGGTCCTCCGAGCAGTACTTC. Amino acids: CASSQVGGSSEQYF.

The rearrangement links TRBV9 to TRBJ1-5; D may be TRBD1 (6 bases). Trimming stripped 0 bases from V and 4 bases from J, with 14 bases between. CDR3 size: 16 residues. Germline values: CDR1 SGDLS, CDR2 YYNGEE. CDR3 bases: TGTGCCAGCAGCGTAGGGGAGGGGACACGGAATCAGCCCCAGCATTTT. It yields the protein CASSVGEGTRNQPQHF.

This clone was counted only a few times. This chain connects TRBV30 to TRBJ1-1; the D gene is possibly TRBD1 (5 bases). Trimming shortened V by 1 base and J by 11 bases, and 11 bases separated the two germline ends. The CDR3 has 11 residues. The germline V gene encodes CDR1 GTSNPN and CDR2 SVGIG (reference sequence). CDR3 sequence reads: CAWSDQWGAFF. The DNA of the CDR3 is TGTGCCTGGAGTGACCAATGGGGCGCTTTCTTT.

J is TRBJ2-3 and V is TRBV5-1, with 8 nucleotides matching TRBD1. J was trimmed by 5 bases and V by 0 bases; bases with no gene match: 14. The CDR3 sequence is 18 residues long. Germline V lookup: CDR1 SGHRS, CDR2 YFSETQ. The CDR3 DNA is TGCGCCAGCAGCTTGGAAGGACAGGGTAACTCAGGGGGAGATACGCAGTATTTT. It specifies CASSLEGQGNSGGDTQYF.

The chain carries TRBV24-1 and TRBJ2-1; 9 nucleotides align to TRBD2. Trimming took 2 bases from V and 5 from J; bases not matched to a gene: 6. The germline gives CDR1 KGHDR, CDR2 SFDVKD. The CDR3 runs to 16 residues. CDR3 sequence (DNA): TGTGCCACCAGTGATTCCGGACTAGCGATCGACAATGAGCAGTTCTTC. Its translation: CATSDSGLAIDNEQFF.

The genes are TRBV9 and TRBJ1-2, with 9 bases aligning to TRBD1. The V and J ends lost 4 bases and 14 bases, in that order; junction bases with no gene match: 12. The CDR3 is made up of 13 amino acids. Looked up from germline, CDR1 is SGDLS and CDR2 is YYNGEE. In nucleotides, the CDR3 is TGTGCCAGCAGCAAGACAGGGGGGGACTTGTGGACCTTC. Protein product: CASSKTGGDLWTF. Complete variable domain (other parts from reference TRBV9 and TRBJ1-2): DSGVTQTPKHLITATGQRVTLRCSPRSGDLSVYWYQQSLDQGLQFLIQYYNGEERAKGNILERFSAQQFPDLHSELNLSSLELGDSALYFCASSKTGGDLWTFGSGTRLTVV.

The chain joins TRBV19 to TRBJ2-6; 7 bases align to TRBD1. CDR3 length equals 15 residues. J was trimmed by 9 bases and V by 5 bases; bases with no gene match: 10. Germline CDR1 LNHDA, CDR2 SQIVND (reference sequence). The CDR3 coding sequence is TGTGCCAGTAGTCCTTTTACAGGGGTTGACAACGTCCTGACTTTC. As protein: CASSPFTGVDNVLTF.

The rearrangement links TRBV5-4 to TRBJ2-2; unclear D gene. Germline V gene sequence: CDR1 SGHNT, CDR2 YYREEE (reference sequence). There are 12 residues in the CDR3. V lost 2 bases and J 6 bases, leaving 5 bases between the germline ends. The CDR3 sequence: CASSFGPGELFF. The CDR3 DNA sequence: TGTGCCAGCAGCTTTGGCCCCGGGGAGCTGTTTTTT. Looking up the rest from reference TRBV5-4 and TRBJ2-2 gives the full variable domain: ETGVTQSPTHLIKTRGQQVTLRCSSQSGHNTVSWYQQALGQGPQFIFQYYREEENGRGNFPPRFSGLQFPNYSSELNVNALELDDSALYLCASSFGPGELFFGEGSRLTVL.

This clone was counted a few times. The CDR3 DNA follows: TGTGCCAGTAGTGTCCGAAGTCGGGGAACCGAGCAGTACTTC. Translating it yields CASSVRSRGTEQYF. V is TRBV19 and J is TRBJ2-7, with TRBD2 as a possible D gene (5 bases). The CDR3 covers 14 residues. Per germline, CDR1 LNHDA and CDR2 SQIVND (reference sequence). V was shortened by 5 bases and J by 6 bases, with 17 bases between the two germline ends.

The chain combines TRBV9 with TRBJ2-3, with D possibly matching TRBD1 (6 bases). Germline CDR1 and CDR2: SGDLS and YYNGEE. The ends were cut back, 0 bases at V and 5 bases at J, with 16 bases in the middle. This CDR3 region has 16 residues. This CDR3 is CASSVGGLTSVDTQYF. CDR3 nucleotide sequence: TGTGCCAGCAGCGTAGGGGGGCTAACTAGTGTAGATACGCAGTATTTT.

The CDR3 DNA sequence: TGTGCCATCAGTGAAGAGTTCACAGATACGCAGTATTTT. This codes for CAISEEFTDTQYF. The chain couples TRBV10-3 to TRBJ2-3; D not certain. The CDR3 consists of 13 residues. Looked up from germline, CDR1 is ENHRY and CDR2 is SYGVKD. Trimming took 3 bases from V and 2 from J, leaving 6 bases between them.

The gene calls are TRBV10-2 and TRBJ1-5; possible D gene TRBD1, 5 bases. Germline V gene lookup returns CDR1 WSHSY and CDR2 SAAADI. This CDR3 comprises 13 residues. Trimming took off 3 bases at V and 9 bases at J, with 12 bases between the two ends. The CDR3 coding sequence is TGCGCCAGCAGTGACGGGGGGAAACTGCCCCAGCATTTT. It codes for CASSDGGKLPQHF.

V gene TRBV6-5 combines with J gene TRBJ2-7, with TRBD1 matching over 7 bases. Germline lookup yields CDR1 MNHEY and CDR2 SVGAGI. The CDR3 contains 14 residues. V was pared by 2 bases and J by 4 bases, with 5 bases of the junction left unmatched. This CDR3 reads CASSYGDRYYEQYF. The CDR3 coding sequence is TGTGCCAGCAGTTACGGGGACAGATATTACGAGCAGTACTTC.

The gene calls are TRBV15 and TRBJ1-1; TRBD1 might be the D (6 bases). CDR1 and CDR2 (germline): LNHNV, YYDKDF (reference sequence). Trimming shortened V by 5 bases and J by 0 bases, and 13 bases separated the two germline ends. This CDR3 is 15 amino acids long. CDR3 protein: CATSEPGQVNTEAFF. In DNA, the CDR3 is TGTGCCACCAGCGAACCGGGACAAGTGAACACTGAAGCTTTCTTT.

Details on this clone: Other DNA sequences of this sample code for an identical CDR3. The rearrangement joins TRBV9 to TRBJ2-5; D is unclear. V dropped 0 bases and J dropped 2 bases, with 8 bases sitting between them. The CDR3 is made up of 14 amino acids. Germline V CDR1 and CDR2: SGDLS, YYNGEE. In DNA form, the CDR3 reads TGTGCCAGCAGCGTAGCTGGCTGGCAAGAGACCCAGTACTTC. Translated: CASSVAGWQETQYF.

V usage is TRBV7-2 and J usage is TRBJ2-7; 10 bases line up with TRBD2. Germline V lookup: CDR1 SGHTA, CDR2 FQGNSA. The V segment lost 4 bases and the J segment 1 base; nucleotides outside the gene matches: 7. This CDR3 is 16 amino acids long. CDR3 nucleotide sequence: TGTGCCAGCAGCTCATTATTAGCGGGGGGTTCCTACGAGCAGTACTTC. It specifies CASSSLLAGGSYEQYF.

The V gene is TRBV9, the J gene TRBJ2-3; 11 bases agree with TRBD2. V gave up 1 base and J gave up 7 bases; unmatched junction bases: 11. The CDR3 has 17 residues. Germline V gene sequence: CDR1 SGDLS, CDR2 YYNGEE. DNA of the CDR3: TGTGCCAGCAGCGTAACACTAGCGGGGGCCAGCATAAATACGCAGTATTTT. As protein: CASSVTLAGASINTQYF.

The gene calls are TRBV18 and TRBJ2-7; 10 bases match TRBD1. With 3 bases clipped from V and 6 bases from J, the junction kept 5 bases outside the gene matches. The CDR3 has 14 amino acids. CDR1 is KGHSH and CDR2 is LQKENI in the germline V gene. The CDR3 loop is CASSPDRGVLEQYF. CDR3 DNA sequence: TGTGCCAGCTCACCGGACAGGGGGGTGCTCGAGCAGTACTTC.

The chain has TRBV4-2 and TRBJ2-3, with a possible D match to TRBD2 (5 bases). Trimming took off 4 bases at V and 4 bases at J, with 18 bases between the two ends. From germline, CDR1 is LGHNA and CDR2 YNFKEQ. The CDR3 runs to 16 residues. In nucleotides, the CDR3 is TGTGCCAGCAGCCCTGACTGGACCCGGGGTGCAGATACGCAGTATTTT. It specifies CASSPDWTRGADTQYF.

V gene TRBV23-1 combines with J gene TRBJ2-5, with D possibly being TRBD2 (5 bases). TRBV23-1 is an open reading frame, and its role is uncertain. The germline V and J ends were trimmed by 4 bases and 4 bases, with 10 bases remaining between them. The CDR3 is made up of 13 amino acids. This CDR3 is CASSPGLSETQYF. The CDR3 DNA follows: TGCGCCAGCAGTCCCGGACTTTCAGAGACCCAGTACTTC.

On this clone: This specimen includes other DNA sequences encoding the same CDR3. The chain joins TRBV19 to TRBJ2-7; D is perhaps TRBD1 (6 bases). Trimming took off 6 bases at V and 3 bases at J, with 9 bases between the two ends. CDR1 LNHDA and CDR2 SQIVND come from the germline V gene (reference sequence). The CDR3 has 12 amino acids. The CDR3 nucleotides are TGTGCCAGTAGCTTACAGGGCTACGAGCAGTACTTC. Its translation: CASSLQGYEQYF. Full variable domain (remainder filled in from reference TRBV19 and TRBJ2-7): DGGITQSPKYLFRKEGQNVTLSCEQNLNHDAMYWYRQDPGQGLRLIYYSQIVNDFQKGDIAEGYSVSREKKESFPLTVTSAQKNPTAFYLCASSLQGYEQYFGPGTRLTVT.

The V call is TRBV11-3, the J call TRBJ2-2, with D hard to call. V shed 7 bases and J shed 6 bases, with 21 bases lying between them. The germline gives CDR1 SGHNT, CDR2 YENEEA. CDR3 length: 16 amino acids. The CDR3 region has the DNA TGTGCCAGCACGCCCGGTGGCGGAAGAGGCTCCGGGGAGCTGTTTTTT. Its protein product is CASTPGGGRGSGELFF.

J is TRBJ2-7 and V is TRBV11-2; a possible D gene is TRBD2 (5 bases). The CDR3 runs to 19 residues. Germline V gene data show CDR1 as SGHAT and CDR2 as FQNNGV. V shed 1 base and J shed 0 bases, with 22 bases lying between them. In DNA form, the CDR3 reads TGTGCCAGCAGCTTAGGGGAATTACGGCTGGGAGTCTTCTCCTACGAGCAGTACTTC. Protein sequence: CASSLGELRLGVFSYEQYF.

Only a few counts were recorded for this clone. The rearrangement links TRBV5-1 to TRBJ2-1; 11 nucleotides match TRBD2. Per germline, CDR1 SGHRS and CDR2 YFSETQ. This CDR3 region has 14 residues. V was pared by 3 bases and J by 8 bases, with 4 bases of the junction left unmatched. The CDR3 region has the DNA TGCGCCAGCAGCTCGACTAGCGGGATCGATGAGCAGTTCTTC. Translation: CASSSTSGIDEQFF.

This clone was observed a single time. The J gene is TRBJ2-7, the V gene TRBV9, with 8 positions matching TRBD2. Germline V CDR1 and CDR2: SGDLS, YYNGEE. J lost 2 bases, V lost 3 bases, and 10 bases had no gene match. The CDR3 loop spans 16 amino acids. This chain's CDR3 is CASSGGERESPYEQYF. CDR3 bases: TGTGCCAGCAGCGGGGGGGAGCGGGAGAGCCCCTACGAGCAGTACTTC.

V usage is TRBV5-5 and J usage is TRBJ2-3, with 7 bases lining up with TRBD2. The germline CDR1 and CDR2 sequences are SGHKS and YYEKEE (reference sequence). The J segment lost 0 bases and the V segment lost 6 bases, leaving 13 bases of the junction unmatched. This CDR3 has 17 amino acids. The CDR3 protein is CASNPRAGDMSTDTQYF. Here the CDR3 DNA reads TGTGCCAGCAATCCTAGGGCGGGAGACATGAGCACAGATACGCAGTATTTT.

The rearrangement joins TRBV28 to TRBJ1-5; 8 bases match TRBD1. This CDR3 is 14 amino acids long. CDR1 is MDHEN and CDR2 is SYDVKM in the germline V gene. V was clipped by 6 bases and J by 7 bases; unmatched bases: 8. CDR3 sequence: CASRGTGLAQPQHF. The CDR3 DNA sequence: TGTGCCAGCAGGGGGACAGGCCTTGCCCAGCCCCAGCATTTT.